A single sample is the source of the 9 T cell receptor beta chains below, sequenced in a study of shared clonotypes between healthy human individuals. CD45RO-negative, CCR7-selected cells formed the naive CD8 fraction, which excluded terminally differentiated effector memory CD45RA+ cells. This table comes from immunoSEQ multiplex PCR, and its TCRdb copy is limited to in-frame clones, with some not included. Among hundreds of thousands of clones listed, about 96% were seen once. Sequencing was performed on naive CD8+ T cells sorted from blood. These receptors were collected from a woman aged 25 to 39 in good health.

In regard to this clone: The conserved closing phenylalanine or tryptophan is absent in this CDR3, likely reflecting a read error. V usage is TRBV6-5 and J usage is TRBJ2-7; D may be TRBD2 (6 bases). This CDR3 spans 15 amino acids. The germline V gene has CDR1 MNHEY and CDR2 SVGAGI. The V end lost 2 bases, the J end lost 1 base, and 12 bases lay between the germline ends. The CDR3 loop is CASSYETEGSYEQYL. The CDR3 DNA reads TGTGCCAGCAGTTACGAGACGGAGGGGTCCTACGAGCAGTACCTC.

The chain recombines TRBV11-3 with TRBJ2-7; D could derive from TRBD1 or TRBD2 (5 bases each). Per the germline V gene, CDR1 is SGHNT and CDR2 is YENEEA. This CDR3 spans 13 amino acids. V lost 9 bases, J lost 4 bases, and 16 bases lay in between. This CDR3 is CARPRDPRYEQYF. The CDR3 bases are TGTGCCAGACCTCGGGACCCAAGATACGAGCAGTACTTC.

J is TRBJ2-7 and V is TRBV28, with a tentative D call TRBD1 (6 bases). V was clipped by 4 bases and J by 2 bases, with 15 bases between them. This CDR3 is built from 15 residues. Germline V gives CDR1 MDHEN, CDR2 SYDVKM. CDR3 sequence: CASSSYDRNTYEQYF. CDR3 sequence (DNA): TGTGCCAGCAGTTCATATGACAGGAACACCTACGAGCAGTACTTC.

The chain couples TRBV27 to TRBJ2-1; D is undetermined. The V end was cut by 2 bases, the J end by 13 bases, with 15 bases between. The CDR3 has 13 amino acids. The germline gives CDR1 MNHEY, CDR2 SMNVEV (reference sequence). As DNA, the CDR3 is TGTGCCAGCAGTTTACTGTCCTTAAGTATCCAGTTCTTC. The encoded protein is CASSLLSLSIQFF.

J is TRBJ1-2 and V is TRBV6-1; 7 positions match TRBD1. V lost 3 bases and J lost 4; bases outside the gene matches: 8. The CDR3 is made up of 15 amino acids. From germline, CDR1 is MNHNS and CDR2 SASEGT. The CDR3 protein is CASSEGQIVAYGYTF. The CDR3 DNA is TGTGCCAGCAGTGAGGGACAGATTGTCGCCTATGGCTACACCTTC.

In this sample, this clone turned up once. This chain links TRBV7-9 with TRBJ2-2; 7 nucleotides agree with TRBD1. Germline V gives CDR1 SEHNR, CDR2 FQNEAQ (reference sequence). The CDR3 is 15 residues long. V gave up 11 bases and J gave up 3 bases; unmatched junction bases: 12. The CDR3: CAGETGDADTGELFF. CDR3 coding DNA: TGTGCCGGCGAAACAGGGGATGCGGACACCGGGGAGCTGTTTTTT.

This clone was seen a single time. The rearrangement links TRBV7-8 to TRBJ1-3; D is unresolved. V was clipped by 5 bases and J by 0 bases, with 14 bases between them. CDR1 is SGHVS, CDR2 FQNEAQ, per germline. This CDR3 is 16 amino acids long. CDR3 amino acids: CASSITTLSSGNTIYF. CDR3 bases: TGTGCCAGCAGCATCACAACACTGTCCTCTGGAAACACCATATATTTT.

The CDR3 protein is CASSRWEGGTEAFF. As DNA, the CDR3 is TGCGCCAGCAGCCGTTGGGAGGGGGGCACTGAAGCTTTCTTT. The chain has TRBV4-1 and TRBJ1-1, with D possibly being TRBD1 (6 bases). The CDR3 loop spans 14 amino acids. V was shortened by 4 bases and J by 4 bases, with 13 bases between the two germline ends. Germline assignment: CDR1 MGHRA and CDR2 YSYEKL.

The rearrangement links TRBV6-6 to TRBJ1-2; TRBD1 agrees at 8 bases. V lost 5 bases to trimming and J lost 4 bases; unmatched junction nucleotides: 6. CDR3 length: 14 residues. Germline CDR1 and CDR2: MNHNY and SVGAGI (reference sequence). The CDR3 coding sequence is TGTGCCAGCAGTCCCACAGGGGGATCCTATGGCTACACCTTC. Amino acids: CASSPTGGSYGYTF.